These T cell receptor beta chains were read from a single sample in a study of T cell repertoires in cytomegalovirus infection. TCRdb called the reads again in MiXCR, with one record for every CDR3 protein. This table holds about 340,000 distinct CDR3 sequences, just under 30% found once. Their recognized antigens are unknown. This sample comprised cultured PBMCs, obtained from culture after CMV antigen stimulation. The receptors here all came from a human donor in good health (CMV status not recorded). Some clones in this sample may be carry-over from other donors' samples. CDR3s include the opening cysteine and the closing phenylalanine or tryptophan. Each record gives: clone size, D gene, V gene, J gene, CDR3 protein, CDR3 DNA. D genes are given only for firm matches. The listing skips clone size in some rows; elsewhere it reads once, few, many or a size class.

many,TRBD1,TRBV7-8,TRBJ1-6,CASSLDRGDSPLHF,TGTGCCAGCAGCTTGGACAGGGGGGATTCACCCCTCCACTTT
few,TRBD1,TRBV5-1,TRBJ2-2,CASSPGGSGTGELFF,TGCGCCAGCAGCCCAGGGGGCTCGGGCACCGGGGAGCTGTTTTTT
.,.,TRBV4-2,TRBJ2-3,CASKDGSTDTQYF,TGTGCCAGCAAGGACGGTAGCACAGATACGCAGTATTTT
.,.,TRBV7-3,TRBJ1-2,CASSLEIGDGYTF,TGTGCCAGCAGCTTAGAAATCGGGGATGGCTACACCTTC
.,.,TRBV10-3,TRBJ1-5,CAISVARSDQPQHF,TGTGCCATCAGTGTGGCCCGGAGCGACCAGCCCCAGCATTTT
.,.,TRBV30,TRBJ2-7,CAWMPGVGLPYEQYF,TGTGCCTGGATGCCCGGAGTGGGCCTTCCCTACGAGCAGTACTTC
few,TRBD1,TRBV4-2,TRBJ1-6,CASSQDPSGQGFGSYNSPLHF,TGTGCCAGCAGCCAAGACCCATCCGGACAGGGCTTTGGCTCCTATAATTCACCCCTCCACTTT
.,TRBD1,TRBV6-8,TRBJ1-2,CASPSGEYSDGQGRMDGYTF,TGTGCCAGCCCCTCCGGTGAATACAGCGATGGACAGGGGAGAATGGATGGCTACACCTTC
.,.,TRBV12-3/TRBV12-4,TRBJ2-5,CASSIDWPGAETQYF,TGTGCCAGCAGTATCGACTGGCCTGGGGCGGAGACCCAGTACTTC
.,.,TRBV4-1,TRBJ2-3,CASSQLQGTDTQYF,TGCGCCAGCAGCCAGTTACAGGGCACAGATACGCAGTATTTT
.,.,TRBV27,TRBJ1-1,CASSSILRGTEAFF,TGTGCCAGCAGCTCTATCCTTCGTGGGACTGAAGCTTTCTTT
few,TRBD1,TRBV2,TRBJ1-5,CASSRSGGSNQPQHF,TGTGCCAGCAGTCGATCAGGGGGGAGCAATCAGCCCCAGCATTTT
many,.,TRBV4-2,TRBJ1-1,CASSQAGGREAFF,TGTGCCAGCAGCCAAGCGGGGGGGAGGGAAGCTTTCTTT
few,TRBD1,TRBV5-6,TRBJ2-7,CASSWDSYYEQYF,TGTGCCAGCAGCTGGGACAGCTACTACGAGCAGTACTTC
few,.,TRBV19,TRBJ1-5,CASRWWGSNQPQHF,TGTGCCAGTAGATGGTGGGGAAGCAATCAGCCCCAGCATTTT
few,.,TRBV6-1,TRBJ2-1,CASSHLADTYNEQFF,TGTGCCAGCAGTCATTTAGCAGATACTTACAATGAGCAGTTCTTC
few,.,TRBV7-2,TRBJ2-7,CASSSARAYEQYF,TGTGCCAGCAGCTCCGCCCGGGCCTACGAGCAGTACTTC
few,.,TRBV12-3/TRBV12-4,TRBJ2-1,CASRGALGGEQFF,TGTGCCAGCAGGGGGGCCCTTGGCGGTGAGCAGTTCTTC
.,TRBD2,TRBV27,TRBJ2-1,CASRDRLAGGNEQFF,TGTGCCAGCAGGGATCGACTAGCGGGAGGGAATGAGCAGTTCTTC
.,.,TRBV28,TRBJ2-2,CASNRGGNTGELFF,TGTGCCAGCAACCGTGGGGGCAACACCGGGGAGCTGTTTTTT
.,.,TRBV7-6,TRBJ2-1,CASLGGSGNEQFF,TGTGCCAGCCTTGGAGGTTCTGGAAATGAGCAGTTCTTC
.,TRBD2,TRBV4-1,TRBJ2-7,CGSSQVSGKSSYEQYF,TGTGGCAGCAGCCAGGTTAGCGGGAAAAGCTCCTACGAGCAGTACTTC
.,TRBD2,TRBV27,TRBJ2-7,CASSQLVGTTGGEQYF,TGTGCCAGCAGTCAATTAGTTGGGACAACGGGAGGGGAGCAGTACTTC
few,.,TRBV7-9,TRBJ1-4,CASGSGGYNEKLFF,TGTGCCAGCGGGAGTGGCGGGTATAATGAAAAACTGTTTTTT
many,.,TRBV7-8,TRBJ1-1,CASSFMRGRGTEAFF,TGTGCCAGCAGCTTTATGCGGGGGCGCGGTACTGAAGCTTTCTTT
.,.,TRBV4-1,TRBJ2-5,CASSQLQGSQETQYF,TGCGCCAGCAGCCAACTCCAAGGGTCCCAAGAGACCCAGTACTTC
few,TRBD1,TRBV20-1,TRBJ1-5,CSARPRDRGPGQPQHF,TGCAGTGCTAGGCCCCGGGACAGGGGGCCGGGTCAGCCCCAGCATTTT
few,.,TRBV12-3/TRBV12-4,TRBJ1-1,CASSRQTDSTEAFF,TGTGCCAGCAGTAGGCAGACGGATTCGACTGAAGCTTTCTTT
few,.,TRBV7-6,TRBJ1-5,CARPDSNSNQPQHF,TGTGCCAGACCGGACAGTAATAGCAATCAGCCCCAGCATTTT
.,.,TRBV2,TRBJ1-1,CASSEDSTNTEAFF,TGTGCCAGCAGTGAGGACAGTACGAACACTGAAGCTTTCTTT
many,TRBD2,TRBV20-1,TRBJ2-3,CSARAALAGDTDTQYF,TGCAGTGCTAGAGCCGCACTAGCGGGGGACACAGATACGCAGTATTTT
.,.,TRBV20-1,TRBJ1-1,CSARRQAMNTEAFF,TGCAGTGCTAGACGACAGGCTATGAACACTGAAGCTTTCTTT
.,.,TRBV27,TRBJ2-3,CASSPGGFTDTQYF,TGTGCCAGCAGCCCGGGGGGCTTCACAGATACGCAGTATTTT
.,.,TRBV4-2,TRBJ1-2,CASSPRGRGVDYGYTF,TGTGCCAGCAGCCCGCGGGGCAGAGGGGTCGACTATGGCTACACCTTC
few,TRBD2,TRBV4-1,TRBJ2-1,CASSPFKGGPYNEQFF,TGCGCCAGCAGCCCCTTTAAGGGAGGGCCCTACAATGAGCAGTTCTTC
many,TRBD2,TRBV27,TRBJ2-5,CASSLSGGETQYF,TGTGCCAGCAGTTTATCGGGGGGGGAGACCCAGTACTTC
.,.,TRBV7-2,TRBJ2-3,CASSYYGGADTQYF,TGTGCCAGCAGCTACTACGGGGGCGCAGATACGCAGTATTTT
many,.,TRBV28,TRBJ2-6,CASSLWAGLGTSGANVLTF,TGTGCCAGCAGTTTATGGGCAGGGTTGGGAACCTCTGGGGCCAACGTCCTGACTTTC
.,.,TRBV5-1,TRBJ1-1,CASSHPRGKAFF,TGCGCCAGCAGCCACCCGCGGGGGAAAGCTTTCTTT
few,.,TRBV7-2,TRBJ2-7,CASSPIGRNEQYF,TGTGCCAGCAGCCCCATAGGACGGAACGAGCAGTACTTC